Given below is one TCR beta chain in context. This sample was included in a study of CD8 T cells in Susac syndrome. CD8+ and CD4+ T cells taken from blood had their TCR beta sequenced. It was treatment-naive patients with stable or active relapsing-remitting disease who made up the multiple sclerosis controls. FACS enriched CD8+ TEMRA cells, while bulk CD8+ and CD4+ were negatively isolated. RNA totalling roughly 0.5 to 1 ug underwent reverse transcription with random hexamers. With immunoSEQ multiplex PCR, TCR beta CDR3 was amplified across 54 Vbeta and 13 Jbeta. TCRdb recomputed calls from the immunoSEQ multiplex PCR reads with MiXCR, one row per CDR3 protein. The sample shows over 200,000 distinct CDR3 sequences, over 90% of them seen only once. CDR1 is SNHLY, CDR2 FYNNEI, per germline. Trimming removed 10 bases at V and 8 bases at J, with 8 bases between. This CDR3 is built from 9 residues.

The receptor was derived from a human donor with multiple sclerosis. V is TRBV2 and J is TRBJ1-2, with unresolved D. Input material: CD4+ T cells from PBMCs. The CDR3, as DNA: TGTGCCATCCCGTCGGGCTACACCTTC. Protein product: CAIPSGYTF.